Below, one T cell receptor beta chain is given with its context. The sample originates from a study of blood T cell repertoires in COVID-19. Trimming cost V 0 bases and J 4 bases; bases outside gene matches: 5. Germline lookup yields CDR1 SGHRS and CDR2 YFSETQ. The CDR3 loop spans 15 amino acids. Per the authors' pipeline: Reference gene primer amplification gave estimated nucleated cell counts. Using immunoSEQ multiplex PCR, the repertoire was profiled, and TCRdb retains in-frame clones only, with some absent. Clone size and the V and J calls come from that table; the DNA yielded D and trimming. The data show 350,000 to 400,000 clones, around 89% seen once. Participants were aged about 18 to 89 years from around 26 US areas.

Sequenced material: PBMCs or T cells enriched from blood (not recorded which). The origin of this receptor is a young man who had recovered from COVID-19. The chain uses TRBV5-1 and TRBJ2-3; the match to TRBD2 covers 7 bases. For the CDR3, the DNA is TGCGCCAGCAGCTTGGCCGGGGAGGGTTCAGATACGCAGTATTTT. The encoded protein is CASSLAGEGSDTQYF.